This passage covers 26 T cell receptor beta chains from one sample sequenced in a study of cytomegalovirus exposure and HLA in healthy donors (dated by TCRdb to about 2017). The library was produced with the immunoSEQ multiplex PCR assay. What TCRdb holds here is the immuneACCESS table cut down to in-frame rearrangements. Part of the clones is not present; checked against another copy, under half of the missing clones reflect an unresolved V gene, and the others are unexplained. Here the sample has 210,000 or so clones; around 88% occur a single time. Of the sample, about 2.7% falls within the top ten clones. Sequenced input: PBMCs. These TCRs come from a woman aged 18 to 35 in good health and CMV-seronegative.

The chain joins TRBV29-1 to TRBJ2-2, with D perhaps TRBD1 (6 bases). The CDR3 has 14 amino acids. Germline assignment: CDR1 SQVTM and CDR2 ANQGSEA. V lost 7 bases, J lost 0 bases, and 12 bases lay in between. In DNA, the CDR3 is TGCAGCGGGGGGCAGGGCGCGAACACCGGGGAGCTGTTTTTT. Translated, it gives CSGGQGANTGELFF.

This clone occurred once. CDR3 sequence reads: CASSFGQGTDTQYF. DNA of the CDR3: TGTGCCAGCAGCTTCGGACAGGGAACAGATACGCAGTATTTT. V and J are TRBV11-3 and TRBJ2-3; TRBD1 matches at 8 bases. This CDR3 has 14 residues. Germline V gene data show CDR1 as SGHNT and CDR2 as YENEEA. The V segment lost 3 bases and the J segment 3 bases; nucleotides outside the gene matches: 2.

This clone was observed once. The chain combines TRBV29-1 with TRBJ2-1; 14 bases are a match to TRBD2. This CDR3 comprises 18 residues. The J segment lost 2 bases and the V segment lost 0 bases, leaving 6 bases of the junction unmatched. The germline gives CDR1 SQVTM, CDR2 ANQGSEA. CDR3 DNA: TGCAGCGTTGAAGATGGGACTAGCGGGAGTGCAACCTACAATGAGCAGTTCTTC. Encoded protein: CSVEDGTSGSATYNEQFF.

V is TRBV27 and J is TRBJ2-7, with D possibly TRBD1 on 6 matching bases. The V gene's germline CDR1 is MNHEY and CDR2 SMNVEV (reference sequence). Trimming cost V 3 bases and J 3 bases, with 9 bases left between them. The CDR3 is 13 amino acids. The CDR3 DNA sequence: TGTGCCAGCAGTTTCACGGACAGCTACGAGCAGTACTTC. Translated, it gives CASSFTDSYEQYF.

This chain uses TRBV10-1 with TRBJ2-3, with 12 bases lining up with TRBD2. The length of the CDR3 is 16 residues. Germline trimming cut 5 bases from V and 5 bases from J; bases unmatched to any gene: 8. CDR1 WNHNN and CDR2 SYGVQD come from the germline V gene (reference sequence). The CDR3 DNA is TGCGCCAGCAGTAAGACTAGCGGGAGTGTAAGAGATACGCAGTATTTT. The encoded protein is CASSKTSGSVRDTQYF.

The V gene is TRBV29-1, the J gene TRBJ2-3, with D possibly being TRBD1 (5 bases). Trimming removed 2 bases from V and 4 bases from J, with 10 bases in between. The CDR3 loop spans 13 amino acids. Germline V CDR1 and CDR2: SQVTM, ANQGSEA. This CDR3 is CSVELGASDTQYF. The CDR3, as DNA: TGCAGCGTTGAATTAGGGGCCTCAGATACGCAGTATTTT.

The chain joins TRBV29-1 to TRBJ2-1; perhaps TRBD2 as D (7 bases). The CDR3 runs to 11 residues. Germline assignment: CDR1 SQVTM and CDR2 ANQGSEA. V lost 7 bases to trimming and J lost 9 bases, with 13 bases between them. The CDR3, as DNA: TGCAGCGACAGGGTAGCGGGTGAGCAGTTCTTC. Its protein is CSDRVAGEQFF.

J is TRBJ2-2 and V is TRBV7-2; TRBD2 aligns across 8 bases. This CDR3 comprises 17 residues. J was trimmed by 5 bases and V by 1 base; bases with no gene match: 9. Germline V gives CDR1 SGHTA, CDR2 FQGNSA. The CDR3 DNA reads as TGTGCCAGCAGCTTAGGAGCGGGAGTGGGGTTAACCGGGGAGCTGTTTTTT. As protein: CASSLGAGVGLTGELFF. The full variable domain, in which reference TRBV7-2 and TRBJ2-2 provide the parts outside the CDR3, is GAGVSQSPSNKVTEKGKDVELRCDPISGHTALYWYRQSLGQGLEFLIYFQGNSAPDKSGLPSDRFSAERTGGSVSTLTIQRTQQEDSAVYLCASSLGAGVGLTGELFFGEGSRLTVL.

This clone was counted between two and nine times. This rearrangement joins TRBV4-1 to TRBJ2-7; D perhaps matches TRBD2 (6 bases). The CDR3 has 15 amino acids. The V and J ends lost 6 bases and 6 bases respectively, with 21 bases between them. The germline gives CDR1 MGHRA, CDR2 YSYEKL. The CDR3 DNA reads as TGCGCCAGCAGGGATAGTAGCGGAACTGTCCCCGAGCAGTACTTC. Amino acid sequence: CASRDSSGTVPEQYF.

The chain couples TRBV6-5 to TRBJ2-1; perhaps TRBD1 as D (6 bases). V lost 7 bases, J lost 3 bases, and 16 bases lay in between. Germline assignment: CDR1 MNHEY and CDR2 SVGAGI. This CDR3 is 15 amino acids long. This CDR3 reads CASNPQGLVYNEQFF. Written as DNA, the CDR3 is TGTGCCAGCAATCCCCAGGGGCTAGTCTACAATGAGCAGTTCTTC.

V gene TRBV4-1 combines with J gene TRBJ2-1; 9 bases align to TRBD2. The J segment lost 8 bases and the V segment lost 2 bases, leaving 7 bases of the junction unmatched. The V gene's germline CDR1 is MGHRA and CDR2 YSYEKL. The CDR3 totals 15 residues. CDR3 sequence: CASSQWAAGGDEQFF. The CDR3 DNA reads TGCGCCAGCAGCCAATGGGCAGCGGGAGGCGATGAGCAGTTCTTC.

The CDR3 DNA reads TGTGCCAGCAGCTTAGGGGGCGGTGAAGCTTTCTTT. This codes for CASSLGGGEAFF. The chain combines TRBV7-9 with TRBJ1-1; D is perhaps TRBD1 (5 bases). Trimming took 1 base from V and 7 from J, leaving 7 bases between them. The CDR3 is made up of 12 amino acids. Per germline, CDR1 SEHNR and CDR2 FQNEAQ (reference sequence).

This clone was seen once. The chain carries TRBV27 and TRBJ2-3; weak D call: TRBD2 (5 bases). Germline CDR1 reads MNHEY; CDR2 reads SMNVEV (reference sequence). The CDR3 consists of 15 residues. Trimming cost V 1 base and J 2 bases, with 10 bases left between them. In DNA, the CDR3 is TGTGCCAGCAGTTTATTTTCGGGATACACAGATACGCAGTATTTT. Residues: CASSLFSGYTDTQYF.

The chain is built from TRBV12-2 and TRBJ2-1; the table calls TRBD2, which could not be checked here. TRBV12-2 is assigned pseudogene status. The CDR3 is 17 amino acids. CDR3 in DNA: TGTGCAAGTCGCCCTAGACTAGCGGGAGAGGGGGAGGGTGAGCAGTTCTTC. It specifies CASRPRLAGEGEGEQFF.

The V call is TRBV27, the J call TRBJ2-7; 10 bases are shared with TRBD1. CDR1 and CDR2 from the germline V gene are MNHEY and SMNVEV (reference sequence). CDR3 length: 17 amino acids. Unmatched junction bases numbered 11, after V lost 2 bases and J lost 4 bases. CDR3 amino acids: CASSLEGGTGVRYEQYF. The CDR3 DNA reads as TGTGCCAGCAGTTTAGAGGGAGGGACAGGGGTCCGTTACGAGCAGTACTTC.

V usage is TRBV5-1 and J usage is TRBJ2-3; TRBD2 agrees at 9 bases. The CDR3 totals 17 residues. V was pared by 4 bases and J by 8 bases, with 17 bases of the junction left unmatched. Germline V gene lookup returns CDR1 SGHRS and CDR2 YFSETQ. CDR3 sequence (DNA): TGCGCCAGCAGCCTGGACCCCTCGACTAGCGGAAGAGGTACGCAGTATTTT. This translates into CASSLDPSTSGRGTQYF.

The J gene is TRBJ1-5, the V gene TRBV2; D call uncertain. Germline lookup yields CDR1 SNHLY and CDR2 FYNNEI. The ends were cut back, 2 bases at V and 1 base at J, with 15 bases in the middle. This CDR3 is built from 17 residues. As DNA, the CDR3 is TGTGCCAGCAGTGAATGGGATCCGACTAAGAGCAATCAGCCCCAGCATTTT. Its protein product is CASSEWDPTKSNQPQHF.

This chain's CDR3 is CASSLASGTYNEQFF. CDR3 sequence (DNA): TGTGCCAGCAGCTTAGCGTCCGGTACCTACAATGAGCAGTTCTTC. The chain employs TRBV7-8 and TRBJ2-1, with unresolved D. The CDR3 totals 15 residues. CDR1 is SGHVS and CDR2 is FQNEAQ in the germline V gene. V gave up 0 bases and J gave up 2 bases, with 8 bases separating them.

The chain carries TRBV28 and TRBJ1-5, with TRBD1 as a possible D gene (6 bases). V lost 5 bases and J 3 bases, leaving 14 bases between the germline ends. The CDR3 length is 15 residues. From germline, CDR1 is MDHEN and CDR2 SYDVKM. The CDR3 region has the DNA TGTGCCAGCAGTGCCCAGACAGGTTTCAATCAGCCCCAGCATTTT. Translation: CASSAQTGFNQPQHF. The full variable domain, with the rest looked up from reference TRBV28 and TRBJ1-5, is DVKVTQSSRYLVKRTGEKVFLECVQDMDHENMFWYRQDPGLGLRLIYFSYDVKMKEKGDIPEGYSVSREKKERFSLILESASTNQTSMYLCASSAQTGFNQPQHFGDGTRLSIL.

In nucleotides, the CDR3 is TGTGCCAGTAGGACAGGGAGGAGCTATGGCTACACCTTC. Translation: CASRTGRSYGYTF. This sequence joins TRBV19 and TRBJ1-2; 7 bases agree with TRBD1. CDR3 size: 13 residues. V was clipped by 6 bases and J by 4 bases; unmatched bases: 5. Germline loops: CDR1 LNHDA, CDR2 SQIVND (reference sequence).

The V gene is TRBV29-1, the J gene TRBJ1-1; 7 bases map to TRBD1. The trim removed 7 bases at V and 2 bases at J, leaving 4 bases unmatched. There are 12 residues in the CDR3. CDR1 SQVTM and CDR2 ANQGSEA come from the germline V gene. CDR3 protein: CSGGQLNTEAFF. CDR3 bases: TGCAGCGGGGGACAGCTTAACACTGAAGCTTTCTTT. Together with reference TRBV29-1 and TRBJ1-1, the CDR3 gives the full variable domain: SAVISQKPSRDICQRGTSLTIQCQVDSQVTMMFWYRQQPGQSLTLIATANQGSEATYESGFVIDKFPISRPNLTFSTLTVSNMSPEDSSIYLCSGGQLNTEAFFGQGTRLTVV.

This chain joins TRBV30 and TRBJ2-7; 10 nucleotides match TRBD1. With V trimmed by 6 bases and J by 2 bases, 13 bases remained unmatched. Looked up from germline, CDR1 is GTSNPN and CDR2 is SVGIG (reference sequence). This CDR3 comprises 16 residues. The CDR3 DNA reads TGTGCCTGCGCCTCATTCCCGGGACAGGGGCCCTACGAGCAGTACTTC. Protein: CACASFPGQGPYEQYF. Combining the CDR3 with reference TRBV30 and TRBJ2-7 gives the whole variable domain SQTIHQWPATLVQPVGSPLSLECTVEGTSNPNLYWYRQAAGRGLQLLFYSVGIGQISSEVPQNLSASRPQDRQFILSSKKLLLSDSGFYLCACASFPGQGPYEQYFGPGTRLTVT.

CDR3 region: CASSLGLIRDRGAYEQYF. Here the CDR3 DNA reads TGTGCCAGCAGCTTAGGCTTGATCCGGGACAGGGGCGCCTACGAGCAGTACTTC. The chain combines TRBV11-2 with TRBJ2-7, with TRBD1 identical over 10 bases. Germline CDR1 is SGHAT and CDR2 is FQNNGV. This CDR3 has 18 residues. V lost 1 base and J lost 2; bases outside the gene matches: 11.

Details on this clone: The junction and the germline gene differ at one end; a read error may be behind it. The chain carries TRBV7-7 and TRBJ2-1; 9 bases agree with TRBD1. The CDR3 runs to 15 residues. Germline V gene data show CDR1 as SSHAT and CDR2 as FNYEAQ (reference sequence). In nucleotides, the CDR3 is TGTGCTAGCAGCGCAGACAGGGGGGCCTACAATGAGCAGTTCTTC. Protein sequence: CASSADRGAYNEQFF.

The J gene is TRBJ1-2, the V gene TRBV5-1; possibly TRBD1 for D (5 bases). The CDR3 extends over 15 amino acids. V was cut by 0 bases and J by 6 bases, with 15 bases left in between. From germline, CDR1 is SGHRS and CDR2 YFSETQ. The CDR3 DNA reads as TGCGCCAGCAGCTTGGGGGACCGGGGAGGAGATGGCTACACCTTC. Translated, it gives CASSLGDRGGDGYTF.

The J gene is TRBJ2-1, the V gene TRBV5-1, with 8 bases fitting TRBD2. CDR1 SGHRS and CDR2 YFSETQ come from the germline V gene. With V trimmed by 6 bases and J by 3 bases, 8 bases remained unmatched. There are 15 residues in the CDR3. The DNA for the CDR3 is TGCGCCAGCACCTCTGATAGCGGGGTCTACAATGAGCAGTTCTTC. Its protein is CASTSDSGVYNEQFF.